This T cell receptor beta chain originates from a study of vaccination effects on CD4 cells after COVID-19. Study-wide findings and caveats: Clones of infection and vaccine origin contracted markedly late after vaccination. No early post-infection timepoints were available in the study, which also included few convalescent patients.

TCRdb keeps only in-frame clones here, not all; method: immunoSEQ multiplex PCR. The repertoire includes fewer than 80,000 clones, about 67% of them detected once, and 1.5% to 1.9% sits in the top ten. This CDR3 is 14 amino acids long. After removal of 6 bases from V and 7 bases from J, the junction contained 4 bases not matched to a gene. Germline V gives CDR1 SGHDN, CDR2 FVKESK. ViraFEST expansion of antigen-specific CD4+ T cells with viral peptide pools preceded sequencing. The culture ran for approximately 10 days, and then CD4+ T cells were isolated. The cohort was immunized with two doses of either the BNT162b2 or mRNA-1273 vaccine. Turning to this clone: Antigen unknown.

The rearrangement joins TRBV14 to TRBJ1-6; TRBD1 agrees at 9 bases. The sequencing used CD4+ T cells from PBMCs cultured with HCoV-229E spike peptides, collected after COVID-19 vaccination. The receptor comes from a human donor who received a COVID-19 vaccine. The CDR3 loop reads CASSTGTGNSPLHF. Written as DNA, the CDR3 is TGTGCCAGCAGTACCGGGACAGGGAATTCACCCCTCCACTTT.